Shown below are 32 T cell receptor beta chains from a single sample sequenced in a study of T cell responses to AZD1222 COVID-19 vaccine. Libraries were prepared by immunoSEQ multiplex PCR; TCRdb keeps only in-frame clonotypes and omits some of them. This sample has 150,000 or so clones; 80% to 95% occur once, and the top ten carry under 2.5%. The sample was peripheral blood, taken on day 0 of AZD1222 vaccination. Receptor source: an adult in good health.

The V call is TRBV3-1 (or the pseudogene TRBV3-2), the J call TRBJ2-6, with D perhaps matching TRBD1 (5 bases). This CDR3 region has 16 residues. Germline V gene sequence: CDR1 LGHDT, CDR2 YNNKEL (reference sequence). V lost 4 bases, J lost 4 bases, and 14 bases lay in between. CDR3 in amino acids: CASSLRRVSGANVLTF. The CDR3 DNA is TGTGCCAGCAGCCTCCGCAGGGTGAGCGGGGCCAACGTCCTGACTTTC.

This rearrangement joins TRBV4-1 to TRBJ1-6; D ambiguous. Germline values: CDR1 MGHRA, CDR2 YSYEKL. The V end lost 1 base, the J end lost 10 bases, and 11 bases lay between the germline ends. The CDR3 contains 14 residues. DNA of the CDR3: TGCGCCAGCAGCCAAGGCGTAGGTGGGTCACCCCTCCACTTT. Its translation: CASSQGVGGSPLHF.

The V call is TRBV5-4, the J call TRBJ2-2; 7 nucleotides align to TRBD2. This CDR3 spans 15 amino acids. With 4 bases clipped from V and 2 bases from J, the junction kept 5 bases outside the gene matches. From germline, CDR1 is SGHNT and CDR2 YYREEE (reference sequence). CDR3 bases: TGTGCCAGCAGCATTCCGGGACTAAACACCGGGGAGCTGTTTTTT. This codes for CASSIPGLNTGELFF.

The chain is built from TRBV6-6 and TRBJ1-1, with D hard to call. This CDR3 is 11 amino acids long. V lost 6 bases and J lost 2, with 4 bases in between. Germline CDR1 reads MNHNY; CDR2 reads SVGAGI (reference sequence). CDR3 DNA: TGTGCCAGCAGAGGAAACACTGAAGCTTTCTTT. This sequence encodes CASRGNTEAFF.

The chain combines TRBV30 with TRBJ2-7; D is unclear. The germline V gene encodes CDR1 GTSNPN and CDR2 SVGIG (reference sequence). The CDR3 has 13 amino acids. V was trimmed by 3 bases and J by 6 bases, leaving 15 bases between them. This CDR3 reads CAWSSNLATEQYF. CDR3 in DNA: TGTGCCTGGAGCAGTAACCTCGCGACCGAGCAGTACTTC.

The rearrangement joins TRBV7-2 to TRBJ1-6, with 9 nucleotides matching TRBD1. The junction had 6 bases not matched to a gene; V was cut back by 4 bases and J by 5 bases. Per the germline V gene, CDR1 is SGHTA and CDR2 is FQGNSA. There are 16 residues in the CDR3. The CDR3 bases are TGTGCCAGCAGCTCAGGACAGGGGTTGAATAATTCACCCCTCCACTTT. Its protein product is CASSSGQGLNNSPLHF.

The chain is built from TRBV2 and TRBJ1-2, with 8 bases fitting TRBD1. The CDR3 covers 15 residues. The V gene end was trimmed by 5 bases and the J gene end by 1 base; junction bases not matched to a gene: 6. The germline gives CDR1 SNHLY, CDR2 FYNNEI. The CDR3 region is CASSNYRGSNYGYTF. In DNA form, the CDR3 reads TGTGCCAGCAGTAATTACAGGGGGAGTAACTATGGCTACACCTTC.

The chain is built from TRBV10-2 and TRBJ2-7; 9 bases are a match to TRBD2. The CDR3 has 15 residues. J gave up 5 bases and V 4 bases, and 9 bases lay outside the gene matches. Germline V gives CDR1 WSHSY, CDR2 SAAADI. CDR3 in amino acids: CASSAKGTSLDEQYF. The CDR3 DNA follows: TGCGCCAGCAGTGCAAAGGGGACTAGCTTAGACGAGCAGTACTTC.

The chain uses TRBV7-3 and TRBJ2-7; D might be TRBD2 (5 bases). CDR1 is SGHTA, CDR2 FQGTGA, per germline. V was clipped by 4 bases and J by 5 bases, with 15 bases between them. This CDR3 has 14 amino acids. This CDR3 is CASSSNAERDEQYF. The CDR3, as DNA: TGTGCCAGCAGCTCGAATGCAGAGAGGGACGAGCAGTACTTC.

This chain uses TRBV6-2 or TRBV6-3 with TRBJ2-2; 13 nucleotides align to TRBD2. CDR3 length equals 17 residues. Germline trimming cut 2 bases from V and 8 bases from J; bases unmatched to any gene: 8. Germline values: CDR1 MNHEY, CDR2 SVGEGT. CDR3 DNA: TGTGCCAGCAGTTACAAGACTAGCGGGGGGATCGGTGGGGAGCTGTTTTTT. Protein sequence: CASSYKTSGGIGGELFF.

The chain uses TRBV6-2 or TRBV6-3 and TRBJ1-1; 7 nucleotides align to TRBD1. The CDR3 sequence is 12 residues long. V gave up 5 bases and J gave up 7 bases; unmatched junction bases: 4. Germline CDR1 reads MNHEY; CDR2 reads SVGEGT. This chain's CDR3 is CASSTGVGEAFF. The CDR3, as DNA: TGTGCCAGCAGTACAGGGGTGGGTGAAGCTTTCTTT.

The chain is built from TRBV7-9 and TRBJ1-3, with D unclear. The CDR3 consists of 15 residues. The germline V gene encodes CDR1 SEHNR and CDR2 FQNEAQ (reference sequence). With 0 bases removed from V and 0 bases from J, the gap between germline ends came to 6 bases. CDR3 protein: CASSLAGFSGNTIYF. In DNA form, the CDR3 reads TGTGCCAGCAGCTTAGCAGGATTCTCTGGAAACACCATATATTTT.

The chain is built from TRBV28 and TRBJ1-1, with D hard to call. Trimming pared 3 bases from V and 4 bases from J, leaving 18 bases between. The CDR3 has 16 residues. CDR1 and CDR2 (germline): MDHEN, SYDVKM. The CDR3 DNA follows: TGTGCCAGCAGTTTCGGGCAGGTGGGGATGACCACTGAAGCTTTCTTT. Translating gives CASSFGQVGMTTEAFF.

The chain is built from TRBV19 and TRBJ2-2; D is unresolved. Germline CDR1 reads LNHDA; CDR2 reads SQIVND (reference sequence). This CDR3 is 15 amino acids long. V lost 1 base, J lost 5 bases, and 11 bases lay in between. DNA for the CDR3: TGTGCCAGTAGTATAGTCGGCAGAAAGACCGGGGAGCTGTTTTTT. Its translation is CASSIVGRKTGELFF.

The rearrangement links TRBV6-5 to TRBJ1-4, with no clear D. V was clipped by 4 bases and J by 0 bases, with 12 bases between them. The CDR3 has 16 residues. Germline loops: CDR1 MNHEY, CDR2 SVGAGI. The DNA of the CDR3 is TGTGCCAGCAGTTCCCACCGACGGGCAACTAATGAAAAACTGTTTTTT. Its translation is CASSSHRRATNEKLFF.

The J gene is TRBJ2-5, the V gene TRBV5-1, with TRBD2 matching 14 bases. This CDR3 has 16 residues. Germline V gene data show CDR1 as SGHRS and CDR2 as YFSETQ. V was clipped by 4 bases and J by 2 bases; unmatched bases: 4. CDR3 in DNA: TGCGCCAGCAGCCCGGGGACTAGCGGGGGACAAGAGACCCAGTACTTC. Encoded protein: CASSPGTSGGQETQYF.

This chain links TRBV6-2 or TRBV6-3 with TRBJ2-7; 7 nucleotides match TRBD1. V was pared by 2 bases and J by 1 base, with 11 bases of the junction left unmatched. The germline V gene has CDR1 MNHEY and CDR2 SVGEGT. CDR3 length: 17 residues. The CDR3 coding sequence is TGTGCCAGCAGTTACCCCGACAGGGCTTCCAATTCCTACGAGCAGTACTTC. This sequence encodes CASSYPDRASNSYEQYF.

The chain recombines TRBV9 with TRBJ1-2; weak D call: TRBD1 (5 bases). The CDR3 runs to 18 residues. From germline, CDR1 is SGDLS and CDR2 YYNGEE. V was trimmed by 6 bases and J by 4 bases, leaving 28 bases between them. CDR3 coding DNA: TGTGCCAGCACCCAAAGTAGCGCCCCCTATGGGGGAGGCTATGGCTACACCTTC. Its protein product is CASTQSSAPYGGGYGYTF.

The chain uses TRBV19 and TRBJ1-1, with D unresolved. CDR3 size: 13 residues. Germline loops: CDR1 LNHDA, CDR2 SQIVND (reference sequence). Trimming stripped 3 bases from V and 4 bases from J, with 9 bases between. Written as DNA, the CDR3 is TGTGCCAGTAGTATTTTCCCGAGCACTGAAGCTTTCTTT. Translation gives CASSIFPSTEAFF.

The chain couples TRBV6-5 to TRBJ2-7, with 7 bases lining up with TRBD1. V shed 6 bases and J 4 bases; nucleotides not matched to a gene: 3. Germline V lookup: CDR1 MNHEY, CDR2 SVGAGI. The CDR3 loop spans 12 amino acids. CDR3 sequence reads: CASSLQGYEQYF. CDR3 nucleotides: TGTGCCAGCAGCTTACAGGGGTACGAGCAGTACTTC.

The rearrangement links TRBV19 to TRBJ1-4; TRBD1 might be the D (5 bases). This CDR3 contains 14 residues. Trimming shortened V by 5 bases and J by 3 bases, and 10 bases separated the two germline ends. Germline CDR1 is LNHDA and CDR2 is SQIVND (reference sequence). The CDR3 region has the DNA TGTGCCAGTAGTCGGGGCCCCGCTAATGAAAAACTGTTTTTT. Amino acids: CASSRGPANEKLFF.

This clone has just one count. The same CDR3 also results from other DNA sequences found in this sample. The chain carries TRBV7-3 and TRBJ1-1; possibly TRBD1 for D (5 bases). V lost 8 bases, J lost 0 bases, and 13 bases lay in between. CDR1 and CDR2 (germline): SGHTA, FQGTGA. The CDR3 extends over 14 amino acids. The CDR3 DNA reads as TGTGCCAGCGCCCGCGGGGGTATGAACACTGAAGCTTTCTTT. Its translation: CASARGGMNTEAFF.

In its sample, this clone was seen once. The chain's CDR3 is CASSYNVDTSNQPQHF. DNA for the CDR3: TGTGCCAGCAGTTACAACGTGGACACGAGCAATCAGCCCCAGCATTTT. The V call is TRBV6-5, the J call TRBJ1-5; maybe TRBD1 (5 bases). The CDR3 is made up of 16 amino acids. Trimming left V 2 bases short and J 1 base short, with 12 bases between. Germline CDR1 MNHEY, CDR2 SVGAGI.

Worth noting for this clone: Distinct nucleotide sequences in the sample also encode this CDR3. CDR3 sequence: CASSLRESYGYTF. The DNA for the CDR3 is TGTGCCAGCAGTCTCAGGGAGAGCTATGGCTACACCTTC. V and J are TRBV12-3 or TRBV12-4 and TRBJ1-2; perhaps TRBD1 as D (5 bases). V shed 5 bases and J shed 4 bases, with 11 bases lying between them. The CDR3 spans 13 residues.

This clone has only a few counts. The chain employs TRBV5-8 and TRBJ1-4; possibly TRBD1 for D (5 bases). Deletions cut 1 base from V and 0 bases from J, with 16 bases between. The germline V gene encodes CDR1 SGHTS and CDR2 YDEGEE. The CDR3 loop spans 18 amino acids. CDR3 sequence: CASSLRGLGQTTNEKLFF. DNA for the CDR3: TGTGCCAGCAGCTTGAGGGGTCTTGGTCAGACAACTAATGAAAAACTGTTTTTT.

The chain carries TRBV10-3 and TRBJ2-7, with D possibly called TRBD1 or TRBD2 (5 bases each). The CDR3 extends over 15 amino acids. The V gene's germline CDR1 is ENHRY and CDR2 SYGVKD. Trimming stripped 0 bases from V and 2 bases from J, with 11 bases between. CDR3 DNA sequence: TGTGCCATCAGTGAGTCCGGGACCGGAGCCTACGAGCAGTACTTC. Protein product: CAISESGTGAYEQYF.

This chain connects TRBV10-3 to TRBJ2-5, with no clear D. Trimming removed 3 bases from V and 2 bases from J, with 7 bases in between. This CDR3 comprises 13 residues. Germline CDR1 and CDR2: ENHRY and SYGVKD. This CDR3 is CAISDRPQETQYF. CDR3 DNA: TGTGCCATCAGTGACAGGCCTCAAGAGACCCAGTACTTC.

This rearrangement joins TRBV2 to TRBJ2-3, with D possibly TRBD2 on 6 matching bases. V gave up 4 bases and J gave up 4 bases, with 15 bases separating them. Germline V lookup: CDR1 SNHLY, CDR2 FYNNEI. CDR3 length equals 15 residues. CDR3 in DNA: TGTGCCAGCAGTGGGCTAGGAGGGGTGGCAGATACGCAGTATTTT. It is translated as CASSGLGGVADTQYF.

The chain combines TRBV18 with TRBJ2-5; unclear D gene. The CDR3 runs to 14 residues. Looked up from germline, CDR1 is KGHSH and CDR2 is LQKENI. The V end was cut by 3 bases, the J end by 5 bases, with 13 bases between. CDR3 DNA sequence: TGTGCCAGCTCACCTAACGCCCCCGCCGAGACCCAGTACTTC. Amino acid sequence: CASSPNAPAETQYF.

V gene TRBV21-1 combines with J gene TRBJ1-3. TRBV21-1 is a listed pseudogene. The CDR3 contains 16 residues. The CDR3 DNA follows: TGTGCCAGCAGCAAAGTTCGCGGGGCTGCGTGTAACACCATATATTTT. It translates to CASSKVRGAACNTIYF.

The rearrangement joins TRBV5-4 to TRBJ1-6; D unclear. Trimming left V 2 bases short and J 11 bases short, with 11 bases between. The CDR3 has 13 amino acids. CDR1 SGHNT and CDR2 YYREEE come from the germline V gene (reference sequence). The CDR3 region is CASSFGSRTPLHF. The CDR3 DNA sequence: TGTGCCAGCAGCTTTGGGAGTCGGACACCCCTCCACTTT. The full variable domain, completed using reference TRBV5-4 and TRBJ1-6, is ETGVTQSPTHLIKTRGQQVTLRCSSQSGHNTVSWYQQALGQGPQFIFQYYREEENGRGNFPPRFSGLQFPNYSSELNVNALELDDSALYLCASSFGSRTPLHFGNGTRLTVT.

The genes are TRBV6-5 and TRBJ1-5, with no clear D. Trimming cost V 6 bases and J 4 bases, with 7 bases left between them. This CDR3 comprises 12 residues. In germline, CDR1 is MNHEY, CDR2 SVGAGI. Written as DNA, the CDR3 is TGTGCCAGCAGCAGGAAGAATCAGCCCCAGCATTTT. It specifies CASSRKNQPQHF.